This TCR beta chain was identified in a study of control samples from healthy donors and cancer patients (dated by TCRdb to 2020 to 2021). The sample holds one count of this clone. There is no known antigen for this receptor. No quality values exist for individual bases; no much larger clone is one base distant. The same CDR3 is also encoded by other DNA sequences in this sample. V was cut back by 1 base and J by 3 bases, leaving a gap of 7 bases between them. The CDR3 starts with the cysteine, ends with the phenylalanine, and has 14 residues. CDR3 DNA only is kept here, 42 bases in frame from base 1. Reading the germline V gene gives CDR1 MGHDK and CDR2 SYGVNS. The library was produced with the immunoSEQ multiplex PCR assay. Not all clones reach the TCRdb copy of this immuneACCESS table, which keeps in-frame sequences only. Checked studies attribute under half of the gap to unresolved V genes and leave the rest unexplained. The table for this sample lists approximately 86,000 clones; around 86% of them were counted only once. About 21% of the sample is taken by the ten largest.

The sequence was collected from a man aged 25-40 years in good health. Sequenced input: blood. The chain couples TRBV25-1 to TRBJ1-3; the D segment cannot be called with confidence. The nucleotide sequence reads as follows: TGTGCCAGCAGTGAATGGGGAAGTGGAAACACCATATATTTT. This yields the protein CASSEWGSGNTIYF.